This is a list of T cell receptor beta chains from one sample in a study of cytomegalovirus exposure and HLA in healthy donors. The repertoire was sequenced with immunoSEQ multiplex PCR; TCRdb's copy has only in-frame clones and lacks some. The data show approximately 90,000 clones, around 74% seen once. Source material: PBMCs. These receptor sequences come from a boy between 10 and 17 years old in good health and CMV-seronegative. Both conserved end residues are part of each CDR3.

v_call,j_call,cdr3_aa
TRBV7-2,TRBJ2-7,CASSSSSGSLDEQYF
TRBV14,TRBJ1-1,CASSRRAWDTEAFF
TRBV28,TRBJ1-5,CASRRKQGISNQPQHF
TRBV29-1,TRBJ1-4,CSALLFGEKLFF
TRBV7-2,TRBJ1-2,CASRYDTYGYTF
TRBV6-5,TRBJ2-1,CASSWTSGQGNEQFF
TRBV6-5,TRBJ2-3,CASRLGGYGTDTQYF
TRBV6-4,TRBJ2-2,CASSDSSDTGELFF
TRBV30,TRBJ2-1,CAWQLAGLGGEQFF
TRBV5-6,TRBJ2-5,CASSFDQETQYF
TRBV4-1,TRBJ2-7,CASSLGTAYEQYF
TRBV4-3,TRBJ1-4,CASSQDTGTGREKLFF
TRBV7-9,TRBJ2-5,CASSLVYQETQYF
TRBV5-6,TRBJ1-5,CASSYGGPGQPQHF
TRBV25-1,TRBJ1-1,CATGLGTEAFF
TRBV10-3,TRBJ1-1,CAISEGGPNTEAFF
TRBV30,TRBJ1-2,CAWTRRGGLALYGYTF
TRBV29-1,TRBJ1-2,CSVEGKTGSLTYGYTF
TRBV28,.,CASSLIVGAGGRYEQYF
TRBV5-8,TRBJ1-1,CASSPVREAFF
TRBV6-1,TRBJ1-2,CASSEMWGDGYTF
TRBV10-1,TRBJ2-5,CASSDIEETQYF
TRBV4-3,TRBJ1-2,CASSQDRDRGRVYGYTF
TRBV5-8,TRBJ1-2,CASSLSTGMAYGYTF
TRBV6-1,TRBJ1-6,CASSELTGSNSPLHF
TRBV5-6,TRBJ1-2,CASSFAQVFNYGYTF
TRBV19,TRBJ1-1,CASSTDSTGWTEAFF
TRBV7-9,TRBJ2-7,CASSPVLTSGRTYEQYF
TRBV15,TRBJ1-4,CATADRGSEKLFF
TRBV7-3,TRBJ2-3,CASSQKGATDTQYF
TRBV6-6,.,CASRLGTPLSYEQYF
TRBV9,TRBJ2-1,CASSVPGADYNEQFF
TRBV7-9,TRBJ1-5,CASTPGQGSNQPQHF
TRBV2,.,CATNPGQGTYEQYF
TRBV5-1,TRBJ1-1,CASSLAGIGTEAFF
TRBV7-7,TRBJ2-3,CASSALAGVTDTQYF
TRBV5-1,TRBJ1-1,CASSPGRAGTEAFF
TRBV9,TRBJ2-3,CASSASGVDTQYF
TRBV28,TRBJ1-1,CASRVSGDGAFF
TRBV27,TRBJ1-1,CASSPYSRDTEAFF
TRBV29-1,TRBJ2-3,CSAQGGRTSTDTQYF
TRBV29-1,TRBJ2-1,CSVGILGGNEQFF
TRBV15,TRBJ1-4,CATSRAGLGEKLFF
TRBV10-3,TRBJ1-1,CAISESKEGREAFF
TRBV18,TRBJ2-5,CASSPHLQETQYF
TRBV28,TRBJ2-6,CASSSIALSGANVLTF
TRBV4-3,TRBJ2-7,CASTPGLRTGLYEQYF
TRBV27,TRBJ1-2,CASSYDRVGGYTF
TRBV7-9,TRBJ2-5,CASSLEGQTQYF
TRBV5-4,TRBJ2-3,CASSSGLAVSTDTQYF
TRBV28,TRBJ2-1,CASSSRREKEVEQFF
TRBV4-1,TRBJ2-1,CASSPGVYNEQFF
TRBV25-1,TRBJ1-1,CASTLHGNTEAFF
TRBV7-2,TRBJ2-7,CASSPSGAADSYEQYF
TRBV7-9,TRBJ1-5,CASADSNHQPQHF
TRBV6-4,TRBJ2-1,CASSDSGTRPNEQFF
TRBV25-1,TRBJ2-1,CASSDGSNEQFF
TRBV30,TRBJ1-2,CAWRRRDTSYGYTF
TRBV30,TRBJ1-6,CAWSGQDNSPLHF
TRBV18,TRBJ2-1,CASSPPRQGSYNEQFF